This T cell receptor beta chain was sequenced in a study of T cells in Graves' hyperthyroidism and ophthalmopathy. Study-wide findings and caveats: Most expanded thyroid clonotypes above 0.001 recurred in blood.

Points on this clonotype: Its target is not known. This may be a read error, as it is one base from a much larger clone.

CDR1 and CDR2 from the germline V gene are LNHDA and SQIVND (reference sequence). The CDR3 length is 13 residues. Authors of the study amplified TCR beta CDR3 regions from RNA transcripts. With the HTBI primer set, the TCR CDR3 went through a first round of RT-PCR. TCRdb called the multiplex PCR reads again in MiXCR, with one record for every CDR3 protein. The table records around 610,000 distinct CDR3 sequences, roughly 15% of them present only once. Disease duration was under 3 months in the ophthalmopathy patients, who also had a Clinical Activity Score of at least 3 and a NOSPECS grade of at least 4. Fresh peripheral blood, 7.5 to 10 ml of it, supplied the PBMCs.

The J gene is TRBJ1-1, the V gene TRBV19; D remains unclear. This receptor was identified in a woman between 40 and 55 years old with Graves' ophthalmopathy. The source material was blood. CDR3 nucleotides: TGTGCCAGTAGAATAGATTTAAACACTGAAGCTTTGTTT. It encodes CASRIDLNTEALF.